A selection of T cell receptor beta chains follows, all from one sample in a study of T cell changes during pregnancy in multiple sclerosis. The data were produced by immunoSEQ multiplex PCR, yet TCRdb's version contains in-frame clones alone and is incomplete. The sample holds 75,000 to 95,000 clones, around 93% seen once. This specimen was peripheral blood, taken before pregnancy. Receptors originate from a female donor with multiple sclerosis, enrolled in a pregnancy study. CDR3s include the opening cysteine and the closing phenylalanine or tryptophan. The D gene is left open where the match is weak. Size is omitted from some rows. Given values are once, few, many or a class for expanded clones.

j_gene | d_gene | v_gene | abundance | CDR3nt | CDR3aa
TRBJ2-7 | . | TRBV28 | . | TGTGCCAGTCGTAGGATTGGAAGGGGAGGTCTCGACGAGCAGTACTTC | CASRRIGRGGLDEQYF
TRBJ1-4 | . | TRBV28 | . | TGTGCCAGCAGTGCACACGAGGGAGGAGAAGAAAAACTGTTTTTT | CASSAHEGGEEKLFF
TRBJ2-7 | . | TRBV29-1 | . | TGCAGCGTTGTCTCCCGGGGGGAGCAGTACTTC | CSVVSRGEQYF
TRBJ1-3 | TRBD1 | TRBV19 | . | TGTGCCAGTAGCCCGGGACAGTTCTCTGGAAACACCATATATTTT | CASSPGQFSGNTIYF
TRBJ2-1 | . | TRBV25-1 | . | TGTGCCAGCAGTGAACAGGGTTATTCCTACAATGAGCAGTTCTTC | CASSEQGYSYNEQFF
TRBJ1-2 | . | TRBV6-5 | once | TGTGCCAGCAGTCTGCATCGGGGGGACTATGGCTACACCTTC | CASSLHRGDYGYTF
TRBJ2-1 | . | TRBV28 | once | TGTGCCAGCAGTCCGTCCAGGTTACAGTTCTTC | CASSPSRLQFF
TRBJ2-4 | . | TRBV10-1 | . | TGCGCCAGCAGTGAGTCTGCGAACCTAGCCAAAAACATTCAGTACTTC | CASSESANLAKNIQYF
TRBJ2-5 | TRBD2 | TRBV11-3 | once | TGTGCCAGCAGCGCTGGCGGGAGGGCTGACCAAGAGACCCAGTACTTC | CASSAGGRADQETQYF
TRBJ1-1 | . | TRBV29-1 | . | TGCAGCGCTGACTGGAGCCCGGACACTGAAGCTTTCTTT | CSADWSPDTEAFF
TRBJ2-3 | . | TRBV28 | . | TGTGCCAGCAGTAGGGACTTCACAGATACGCAGTATTTT | CASSRDFTDTQYF
TRBJ1-6 | TRBD1 | TRBV9 | . | TGTGCCAGCAGCGTGACAGGGGATGGGACACCCCTCCACTTT | CASSVTGDGTPLHF
TRBJ2-2 | TRBD2 | TRBV18 | . | TGTGCCAGCTCACCGCGGGGGGCGGAAAACACCGGGGAGCTGTTTTTT | CASSPRGAENTGELFF
TRBJ2-1 | TRBD2 | TRBV7-9 | once | TGTGCCAGCAGCTTAGACGGGAGGCCGGGCAATGAGCAGTTCTTC | CASSLDGRPGNEQFF
TRBJ2-7 | TRBD1 | TRBV19 | . | TGTGCCAGTAGTATATGGACAGGGGGAAGGAACGAGCAGTACTTC | CASSIWTGGRNEQYF
TRBJ2-1 | TRBD1 | TRBV7-6 | . | TGTGCCAGCAGCTTACGAGGACAGGGTCGGCATGAGCAGTTCTTC | CASSLRGQGRHEQFF
TRBJ2-1 | . | TRBV6-6 | . | TGTGCCAGCTTGGAGGGGAGCTACTCCTACAATGAGCAGTTCTTC | CASLEGSYSYNEQFF
TRBJ2-2 | TRBD1 | TRBV7-8 | . | TGTGCCAGCAGCCCCCGGGACAGGGCCCGGGAGCTGTTTTTT | CASSPRDRARELFF
TRBJ1-2 | TRBD1 | TRBV25-1 | once | TGTGCCAGCAGTGAAGGGGACAGGGCTCCGGATGGCTACACCTTC | CASSEGDRAPDGYTF
TRBJ2-3 | . | TRBV7-3 | . | TGTGCCAGCAGCTCCCCGGACTGGATTGATACGCAGTATTTT | CASSSPDWIDTQYF
TRBJ1-1 | TRBD1 | TRBV28 | . | TGTGCCAGCAGGCTGACAGGGGAGGTAACAGGAGCTTTCTTT | CASRLTGEVTGAFF
TRBJ2-7 | . | TRBV2 | . | TGTGCCAGCAGGCGCGGGGATACGTCCTACGAGCAGTACTTC | CASRRGDTSYEQYF
TRBJ1-2 | . | TRBV9 | . | TGTGCCAGCAGCGTAGGTGGCTGGGGGCCTGGCTACACCTTC | CASSVGGWGPGYTF
TRBJ1-1 | . | TRBV7-9 | once | TGTGCCAGCAGCCCACAAGTAAACACTGAAGCTTTCTTT | CASSPQVNTEAFF
TRBJ1-4 | . | TRBV7-6 | . | TGTGCCAGCAGCTACCCGCGGGGGGGCGCAGAAAAACTGTTTTTT | CASSYPRGGAEKLFF
TRBJ1-1 | TRBD1 | TRBV19 | once | TGTGCCAGTACCTCCAGCGACAGGGTGACTTTCTTT | CASTSSDRVTFF
TRBJ2-1 | . | TRBV7-3 | . | TGTGCCAGCAGCCTACAGGAAAGCTCCTACAATGAGCAGTTCTTC | CASSLQESSYNEQFF
TRBJ1-4 | . | TRBV6-1 | . | TGTGCCGGCAGTGAGTACACAGGGTCGACTAATGAAAAACTGTTTTTT | CAGSEYTGSTNEKLFF
TRBJ1-1 | . | TRBV5-1 | . | TGCGCCAGCAGCTTGACAGCGAACACTGAAGCTTTCTTT | CASSLTANTEAFF
TRBJ1-2 | . | TRBV18 | . | TGTGCCAGCTCGCCGGACAGTCCCCTCATAAACTATGGCTACACCTTC | CASSPDSPLINYGYTF
TRBJ1-1 | . | TRBV27 | . | TGTGCCAGCAGTTTAGTACAGGCGTCTGAAGCTTTCTTT | CASSLVQASEAFF
TRBJ1-5 | . | TRBV15 | . | TGTGCCACCAGCAGCGACAGGCGAGGACTGCTCGGTCAGCCCCAGCATTTT | CATSSDRRGLLGQPQHF
TRBJ1-2 | . | TRBV10-1 | once | TGCGCCAGCAGTGCGGGTCGGAACATAGGAGCTGGCTACACCTTC | CASSAGRNIGAGYTF
TRBJ2-2 | . | TRBV6-5 | . | TGTGCCAGCAGTTACTCCAGGGCGACCGGGGAGCTGTTTTTT | CASSYSRATGELFF
TRBJ2-3 | TRBD1 | TRBV28 | few | TGTGCCAGCAGGCCAGGGACAGGGTCAAGGCCTAGCACAGATACGCAGTATTTT | CASRPGTGSRPSTDTQYF
TRBJ2-5 | TRBD2 | TRBV27 | . | TGTGCCAGCAGTTCTTTGGCGGGAGGGTTAGAGACCCAGTACTTC | CASSSLAGGLETQYF
TRBJ2-3 | . | TRBV29-1 | . | TGCAGTGCTGGGGGGGGCCGAGGCACAGATACGCAGTATTTT | CSAGGGRGTDTQYF
TRBJ1-5 | TRBD1 | TRBV18 | . | TGTGCCAGCTCACCAGGCGGGACAGGGGATAATCAGCCCCAGCATTTT | CASSPGGTGDNQPQHF
TRBJ2-3 | . | TRBV2 | . | TGTGCCAGCGGTGACTACAGCACAGATACGCAGTATTTT | CASGDYSTDTQYF
TRBJ1-5 | . | TRBV10-2 | . | TGCGCCAGCACCAACCTAGGTAGCAATCAGCCCCAGCATTTT | CASTNLGSNQPQHF
TRBJ2-1 | TRBD2 | TRBV29-1 | once | TGCAGCGTAGGGCTTAGACTAGCGGGGGACAATGAGCAGTTCTTC | CSVGLRLAGDNEQFF
TRBJ2-3 | . | TRBV19 | . | TGTGCCAGTAGTTCCTACACAGATACGCAGTATTTT | CASSSYTDTQYF
TRBJ2-7 | TRBD1 | TRBV13 | once | TGTGCCAGCAGCTTATCCCCGAGACAGGGGAACGAGCAGTACTTC | CASSLSPRQGNEQYF
TRBJ2-3 | TRBD2 | TRBV9 | . | TGTGCCAGCAGCCCCCGTGGGGCGGGAGGGCAAAATACGCAGTATTTT | CASSPRGAGGQNTQYF
TRBJ1-5 | TRBD1 | TRBV2 | . | TGTGCCAGCAGTGACGGGACAGGGAGCAGCAATCAGCCCCAGCATTTT | CASSDGTGSSNQPQHF
TRBJ2-5 | TRBD1 | TRBV5-1 | . | TGCGCCAGCAGCGGAGGGACAGGGAGAAAGGAGACCCAGTACTTC | CASSGGTGRKETQYF
TRBJ2-2 | TRBD1 | TRBV29-1 | . | TGCAGCGCCCGGGACAGTGCGAACACCGGGGAGCTGTTTTTT | CSARDSANTGELFF
TRBJ2-1 | . | TRBV5-4 | . | TGTGCCAGCAGCGCCCCTTCCCTAGCCGGCGAGAAGGAGCAGTTCTTC | CASSAPSLAGEKEQFF
TRBJ2-2 | TRBD2 | TRBV6-1 | . | TGTGCCAGCGAGGTAGCGGGAGACGGCACCGGGGAGCTGTTTTTT | CASEVAGDGTGELFF
TRBJ2-2 | . | TRBV5-1 | . | TGCGCCAGCAGCTCGACAGGTTTTCTGAGGACCGGGGAGCTGTTTTTT | CASSSTGFLRTGELFF
TRBJ2-6 | . | TRBV9 | . | TGTGCCAGCAGCGCCAGGGAGGCTGGGGCCAACGTCCTGACTTTC | CASSAREAGANVLTF
TRBJ1-2 | TRBD1 | TRBV6-6 | . | TGTGCCAGCAGGGGCAGGGACAGGGACATCTATGGCTACACCTTC | CASRGRDRDIYGYTF
TRBJ2-5 | . | TRBV7-8 | . | TGTGCCAGCAGCTTCGCCCCCAGGGTATCAGGAGAGACCCAGTACTTC | CASSFAPRVSGETQYF
TRBJ1-3 | . | TRBV18 | . | TGTGCCAGCTCACCACCGAGGTTCCAGACTGGAAACACCATATATTTT | CASSPPRFQTGNTIYF
TRBJ2-1 | TRBD1 | TRBV5-1 | . | TGCGCCAGCAGCTTTATATCAGGGGGCTCCTACAATGAGCAGTTCTTC | CASSFISGGSYNEQFF